The 20 T cell receptor beta chains below all came from one sample that was sequenced in a study of shared clonotypes between healthy human individuals. Sequenced by immunoSEQ multiplex PCR; TCRdb stores in-frame clones only, minus some. The table shows around 1.1 million clones, with 75% to 85% occurring only once. What was sequenced was memory CD4+ T cells from PBMCs. The sample's subset: CD45RA-negative fraction. These receptors were taken from a man between 18 and 35 years old in good health. Some clones in this sample may be carry-over from other donors' samples.

V gene TRBV5-1 combines with J gene TRBJ1-1; 7 nucleotides align to TRBD1. Trimming cost V 6 bases and J 6 bases; bases outside gene matches: 11. Germline-derived CDR1 and CDR2 are SGHRS and YFSETQ. The CDR3 runs 14 residues. CDR3 protein: CASTQYDRAAEAFF. The CDR3 nucleotides are TGCGCCAGCACCCAATACGACAGGGCGGCTGAAGCTTTCTTT. The variable domain in full, with the rest retrieved from reference TRBV5-1 and TRBJ1-1, is KAGVTQTPRYLIKTRGQQVTLSCSPISGHRSVSWYQQTPGQGLQFLFEYFSETQRNKGNFPGRFSGRQFSNSRSEMNVSTLELGDSALYLCASTQYDRAAEAFFGQGTRLTVV.

With regard to this clone: A much larger clonotype is one base distant, so this may be a read error. This chain joins TRBV4-2 and TRBJ2-3; no definite D call. V was pared by 4 bases and J by 4 bases, with 6 bases between. Per germline, CDR1 LGHNA and CDR2 YNFKEQ. The CDR3 consists of 12 residues. The CDR3 loop reads CASSPRADTQYF. Here the CDR3 DNA reads TGTGCCAGCAGCCCCCGGGCAGATACGCAGTATTTT.

V gene TRBV29-1 combines with J gene TRBJ2-5; either TRBD1 or TRBD2 may supply D (5 bases each). V dropped 3 bases and J dropped 7 bases, with 9 bases sitting between them. The germline gives CDR1 SQVTM, CDR2 ANQGSEA. This CDR3 contains 11 residues. The chain's CDR3 is CSVEERGTQYF. The CDR3 DNA reads as TGCAGCGTTGAGGAGAGGGGGACCCAGTACTTC.

The V and J genes are TRBV30 and TRBJ2-2, with 9 bases lining up with TRBD1. J gave up 3 bases and V 2 bases, and 4 bases lay outside the gene matches. This CDR3 region has 15 residues. Germline CDR1 and CDR2: GTSNPN and SVGIG (reference sequence). In DNA, the CDR3 is TGTGCCTGGAGTCCCTGGACAGGGGACACCGGGGAGCTGTTTTTT. This gives the protein CAWSPWTGDTGELFF.

This chain connects TRBV9 to TRBJ2-3; D remains ambiguous. Germline CDR1 reads SGDLS; CDR2 reads YYNGEE. Trimming left V 0 bases short and J 2 bases short, with 7 bases between. CDR3 length equals 14 residues. The CDR3 loop reads CASSVDVLTDTQYF. Written as DNA, the CDR3 is TGTGCCAGCAGCGTAGATGTCCTCACAGATACGCAGTATTTT.

V and J are TRBV5-1 and TRBJ2-7; no clear D. The germline V gene encodes CDR1 SGHRS and CDR2 YFSETQ. This CDR3 region has 13 residues. Trimming took off 0 bases at V and 3 bases at J, with 7 bases between the two ends. The DNA for the CDR3 is TGCGCCAGCAGCTTGGGCAGCATCTACGAGCAGTACTTC. Translated: CASSLGSIYEQYF.

This chain links TRBV19 with TRBJ1-4, with 7 bases lining up with TRBD1. Trimming removed 5 bases from V and 4 bases from J; junction bases left unmatched: 10. The CDR3 contains 16 residues. Per germline, CDR1 LNHDA and CDR2 SQIVND (reference sequence). CDR3 nucleotides: TGTGCCAGTAGTGACCCACACAGGGGAATTAATGAAAAACTGTTTTTT. As protein: CASSDPHRGINEKLFF.

This chain joins TRBV9 and TRBJ2-1; 8 bases line up with TRBD2. This CDR3 is built from 16 residues. The germline V gene encodes CDR1 SGDLS and CDR2 YYNGEE. V dropped 4 bases and J dropped 10; count of bases not matched to a gene: 16. CDR3 sequence (DNA): TGTGCCAGCAGCTCCCGCCGGAGCGGGAGTATGGAGGAGCAGTTCTTC. Residues: CASSSRRSGSMEEQFF.

This clone was recorded once. The chain links TRBV11-2 to TRBJ2-1, with TRBD2 identical over 7 bases. Looked up from germline, CDR1 is SGHAT and CDR2 is FQNNGV. The junction had 3 bases not matched to a gene; V was cut back by 1 base and J by 6 bases. The CDR3 has 14 residues. CDR3 sequence: CASSLATSVNEQFF. CDR3 bases: TGTGCCAGCAGCTTAGCTACTAGCGTCAATGAGCAGTTCTTC.

The sample holds one count of this clone. The chain recombines TRBV4-1 with TRBJ1-5; a weak D match, TRBD1 (5 bases). With 0 bases removed from V and 0 bases from J, the gap between germline ends came to 18 bases. There are 19 residues in the CDR3. Germline V lookup: CDR1 MGHRA, CDR2 YSYEKL. The CDR3 nucleotides read TGCGCCAGCAGCCAAGAATTGGGGGGGGTACTTTATAGCAATCAGCCCCAGCATTTT. Translating it yields CASSQELGGVLYSNQPQHF.

This chain uses TRBV7-2 with TRBJ1-2, with TRBD1 identical over 7 bases. The junction had 10 bases not matched to a gene; V was cut back by 2 bases and J by 7 bases. CDR3 length equals 15 residues. Germline V gene sequence: CDR1 SGHTA, CDR2 FQGNSA. The CDR3 sequence: CASSLWGTANLGYTF. In nucleotides, the CDR3 is TGTGCCAGCAGCTTATGGGGGACAGCCAATCTTGGCTACACCTTC. Drawing the rest from reference TRBV7-2 and TRBJ1-2, the complete variable domain is GAGVSQSPSNKVTEKGKDVELRCDPISGHTALYWYRQSLGQGLEFLIYFQGNSAPDKSGLPSDRFSAERTGGSVSTLTIQRTQQEDSAVYLCASSLWGTANLGYTFGSGTRLTVV.

Worth noting for this clone: An end of the junction differs from the germline gene, which may be a read error. This CDR3 is also generated by other DNA sequences in the sample. The rearrangement uses TRBV7-8 and TRBJ2-5, with a possible D match to TRBD2 (5 bases). Germline V gene lookup returns CDR1 SGHVS and CDR2 FQNEAQ. This CDR3 is 14 amino acids long. DNA for the CDR3: TGTGCTAGCAGCTTTCGGACTGGGGAGGAGACCCAGTACTTC. It translates to CASSFRTGEETQYF.

This clone came up many times. This chain uses TRBV6-6 with TRBJ2-3; D gene ambiguous. In germline, CDR1 is MNHNY, CDR2 SVGAGI (reference sequence). With 2 bases removed from V and 2 bases from J, the gap between germline ends came to 8 bases. This CDR3 is 14 amino acids long. The CDR3 DNA reads TGTGCCAGCAGTTACGGCACAGACACAGATACGCAGTATTTT. Protein product: CASSYGTDTDTQYF.

Remarks on this clone: This specimen includes other DNA sequences encoding the same CDR3. The J gene is TRBJ2-3, the V gene TRBV18; D uncertain. The CDR3 sequence is 12 residues long. Germline V gene data show CDR1 as KGHSH and CDR2 as LQKENI. Deletions cut 3 bases from V and 2 bases from J, with 3 bases between. CDR3 sequence: CASSPTTDTQYF. CDR3 sequence (DNA): TGTGCCAGCTCACCTACCACAGATACGCAGTATTTT.

Concerning this clone: Additional DNA sequences in this sample encode the identical CDR3. V usage is TRBV28 and J usage is TRBJ1-5; the D gene is possibly TRBD1 (5 bases). The CDR3 length is 12 residues. Germline lookup yields CDR1 MDHEN and CDR2 SYDVKM. Trimming pared 8 bases from V and 2 bases from J, leaving 7 bases between. The DNA for the CDR3 is TGTGCCAGCGGAGGGGGCAATCAGCCCCAGCATTTT. This encodes CASGGGNQPQHF. The entire variable domain, with the rest obtained from reference TRBV28 and TRBJ1-5, is as follows: DVKVTQSSRYLVKRTGEKVFLECVQDMDHENMFWYRQDPGLGLRLIYFSYDVKMKEKGDIPEGYSVSREKKERFSLILESASTNQTSMYLCASGGGNQPQHFGDGTRLSIL.

This chain connects TRBV30 to TRBJ1-2; D gene ambiguous. V dropped 1 base and J dropped 2 bases, with 5 bases sitting between them. Germline lookup yields CDR1 GTSNPN and CDR2 SVGIG (reference sequence). There are 12 residues in the CDR3. The CDR3 nucleotides are TGTGCCTGGAGTGCGATGAACTATGGCTACACCTTC. Its protein is CAWSAMNYGYTF.

The V call is TRBV15, the J call TRBJ2-3, with D possibly TRBD1 on 6 matching bases. This CDR3 has 16 amino acids. Trimming stripped 3 bases from V and 4 bases from J, with 17 bases between. Germline CDR1 is LNHNV and CDR2 is YYDKDF (reference sequence). In nucleotides, the CDR3 is TGTGCCACCAGCAGGGGGGCAGGGAAGGGCGCAGATACGCAGTATTTT. Protein: CATSRGAGKGADTQYF.

V is TRBV4-1 and J is TRBJ1-1, with D perhaps matching TRBD1 (6 bases). This CDR3 spans 17 amino acids. The ends were cut back, 1 base at V and 3 bases at J, with 18 bases in the middle. The germline V gene has CDR1 MGHRA and CDR2 YSYEKL. CDR3 in amino acids: CASSQVGARGQDTEAFF. DNA of the CDR3: TGCGCCAGCAGCCAAGTAGGGGCCCGGGGGCAGGACACTGAAGCTTTCTTT.

The chain carries TRBV2 and TRBJ2-7; no definite D call. Between the trimmed V and J ends, which lost 7 bases and 1 base, there was a span of 14 bases. The length of the CDR3 is 14 residues. Germline CDR1 SNHLY, CDR2 FYNNEI. CDR3 sequence (DNA): TGTGCCAGCACTAGAATCACAAGTTCCTACGAGCAGTACTTC. Translation gives CASTRITSSYEQYF.

The chain recombines TRBV19 with TRBJ2-5; D unresolved. This CDR3 spans 18 amino acids. With 7 bases removed from V and 5 bases from J, the gap between germline ends came to 29 bases. Germline loops: CDR1 LNHDA, CDR2 SQIVND (reference sequence). The CDR3 DNA sequence: TGTGCCAGTACCCCTACGATACCGGGTCCTCGGAGAATCGAGACCCAGTACTTC. Protein product: CASTPTIPGPRRIETQYF.